These 30 T cell receptor beta chains came from one sample sequenced in a study of blood T cell repertoires in COVID-19. Assay used: immunoSEQ multiplex PCR; TCRdb lists only in-frame clones, some missing. There are a few hundred thousand clones in the sample; nearly 90% occur only once, and 1.8% lies in the top ten. Sequencing was carried out using peripheral blood. The source of these receptors is a woman younger than 45 with COVID-19, enrolled during active disease.

The genes are TRBV2 and TRBJ1-6; D unresolved. The V end was cut by 7 bases, the J end by 0 bases, with 19 bases between. Germline lookup yields CDR1 SNHLY and CDR2 FYNNEI. The CDR3 is made up of 18 amino acids. CDR3 region: CASKTPPNGVSYNSPLHF. The DNA for the CDR3 is TGTGCCAGCAAAACCCCCCCAAACGGGGTCTCCTATAATTCACCCCTCCACTTT.

This chain joins TRBV5-1 and TRBJ2-1; 12 bases are shared with TRBD2. This CDR3 region has 14 residues. V was pared by 2 bases and J by 10 bases, with 4 bases of the junction left unmatched. Looked up from germline, CDR1 is SGHRS and CDR2 is YFSETQ. The CDR3 nucleotides read TGCGCCAGCAGCTTAGGGACTAGCGGGCTCGAGCAGTTCTTC. It specifies CASSLGTSGLEQFF.

V and J are TRBV9 and TRBJ2-3; D unresolved. CDR3 length: 13 residues. The ends were cut back, 0 bases at V and 0 bases at J, with 2 bases in the middle. The germline V gene encodes CDR1 SGDLS and CDR2 YYNGEE. The CDR3 DNA reads as TGTGCCAGCAGCGTAGCGAGCACAGATACGCAGTATTTT. It translates to CASSVASTDTQYF. Variable domain in full (rest from reference TRBV9 and TRBJ2-3): DSGVTQTPKHLITATGQRVTLRCSPRSGDLSVYWYQQSLDQGLQFLIQYYNGEERAKGNILERFSAQQFPDLHSELNLSSLELGDSALYFCASSVASTDTQYFGPGTRLTVL.

The gene calls are TRBV15 and TRBJ1-2, with D perhaps TRBD1 (6 bases). The CDR3 runs to 14 residues. Germline V gives CDR1 LNHNV, CDR2 YYDKDF (reference sequence). V lost 6 bases, J lost 6 bases, and 17 bases lay in between. Here the CDR3 DNA reads TGTGCCACCAGTCGCAGGGGAGAAGCGAATGGCTACACCTTC. Encoded protein: CATSRRGEANGYTF. Full variable domain (rest looked up from reference TRBV15 and TRBJ1-2): DAMVIQNPRYQVTQFGKPVTLSCSQTLNHNVMYWYQQKSSQAPKLLFHYYDKDFNNEADTPDNFQSRRPNTSFCFLDIRSPGLGDTAMYLCATSRRGEANGYTFGSGTRLTVV.

CDR3 sequence: CASSAREAPLDNSPLHF. The CDR3 bases are TGTGCCAGCAGTGCCAGGGAGGCCCCGCTAGATAATTCACCCCTCCACTTT. This chain connects TRBV6-4 to TRBJ1-6; tentatively, D is TRBD1 (5 bases). This CDR3 has 17 residues. Germline V gene data show CDR1 as MRHNA and CDR2 as SNTAGT. V was shortened by 4 bases and J by 5 bases, with 18 bases between the two germline ends.

This sequence joins TRBV10-1 and TRBJ2-3; 7 bases are a match to TRBD2. The CDR3 is made up of 15 amino acids. In germline, CDR1 is WNHNN, CDR2 SYGVQD (reference sequence). V trimming: 7 bases; J trimming: 2 bases; junction bases outside the gene matches: 9. The CDR3 DNA sequence: TGCGCCAGCATACTTAGCGGGTGGAACACAGATACGCAGTATTTT. This gives the protein CASILSGWNTDTQYF.

The chain couples TRBV7-9 to TRBJ1-3; TRBD1 agrees at 9 bases. Germline CDR1 reads SEHNR; CDR2 reads FQNEAQ (reference sequence). Trimming took 6 bases from V and 7 from J; bases not matched to a gene: 13. This CDR3 spans 16 amino acids. CDR3 in amino acids: CASRTPGQGFDNTIYF. CDR3 nucleotide sequence: TGTGCCAGCAGGACCCCGGGACAGGGATTCGACAACACCATATATTTT.

This chain joins TRBV28 and TRBJ2-7; D not resolved. The germline V and J ends were trimmed by 2 bases and 1 base, with 9 bases remaining between them. Germline loops: CDR1 MDHEN, CDR2 SYDVKM. The CDR3 runs to 14 residues. CDR3 sequence: CASSLPPQSYEQYF. CDR3 nucleotide sequence: TGTGCCAGCAGTTTACCCCCTCAGTCCTACGAGCAGTACTTC.

This chain connects TRBV4-1 to TRBJ2-7; possibly TRBD2 for D (6 bases). Trimming removed 2 bases from V and 0 bases from J, with 23 bases in between. The CDR3 covers 19 residues. Germline lookup yields CDR1 MGHRA and CDR2 YSYEKL. The CDR3 loop is CASSQHGLATREGSYEQYF. The CDR3 DNA follows: TGCGCCAGCAGCCAACATGGGCTAGCGACCCGAGAGGGCTCCTACGAGCAGTACTTC.

The chain carries TRBV29-1 and TRBJ1-3; D possibly corresponds to TRBD1 (6 bases). Trimming took off 7 bases at V and 2 bases at J, with 12 bases between the two ends. CDR1 SQVTM and CDR2 ANQGSEA come from the germline V gene. CDR3 length: 13 residues. CDR3 coding DNA: TGCAGCGGGGGGCGCGGGCCTGGAAACACCATATATTTT. Its translation is CSGGRGPGNTIYF.

The chain carries TRBV11-2 and TRBJ1-4; 7 positions agree with TRBD1. The length of the CDR3 is 16 residues. The V gene's germline CDR1 is SGHAT and CDR2 FQNNGV. The V gene end was trimmed by 0 bases and the J gene end by 7 bases; junction bases not matched to a gene: 8. The CDR3 DNA follows: TGTGCCAGCAGCTTAGAGTCGGGCAGGGGGGCTGAAAAACTGTTTTTT. This translates into CASSLESGRGAEKLFF.

This clone occurred a few times. The chain joins TRBV4-3 to TRBJ2-1; TRBD2 agrees at 11 bases. J gave up 3 bases and V 4 bases, and 11 bases lay outside the gene matches. This CDR3 region has 18 residues. Germline V gene data show CDR1 as LGHNA and CDR2 as YSLEER. The CDR3 DNA follows: TGCGCCAGCAGCCCTACAGATAGCGGGGGGGCACTCTACAATGAGCAGTTCTTC. This gives the protein CASSPTDSGGALYNEQFF.

The CDR3 bases are TGCGCCAGCAGCTCCGGACAGGGGGACGGTGGCTACACCTTC. Translation gives CASSSGQGDGGYTF. The chain combines TRBV5-1 with TRBJ1-2; 10 nucleotides align to TRBD1. V lost 3 bases to trimming and J lost 7 bases; unmatched junction nucleotides: 6. The CDR3 has 14 residues. Germline lookup yields CDR1 SGHRS and CDR2 YFSETQ.

Worth noting for this clone: Other DNA variants within this sample encode the same CDR3. CDR3 DNA: TGTGCCAGCAGCTTAGGACAGGGGAATGGCTACACCTTC. This codes for CASSLGQGNGYTF. The chain is built from TRBV7-9 and TRBJ1-2; 8 positions match TRBD1. Germline CDR1 is SEHNR and CDR2 is FQNEAQ (reference sequence). The CDR3 consists of 13 residues. With V trimmed by 1 base and J by 6 bases, 1 base remained unmatched.

This clone has more than one count but fewer than ten. The chain combines TRBV27 with TRBJ1-1; D is possibly TRBD1 (6 bases). This CDR3 spans 14 amino acids. Germline values: CDR1 MNHEY, CDR2 SMNVEV (reference sequence). Trimming removed 4 bases from V and 6 bases from J, with 15 bases in between. CDR3: CASSSRTGGPEAFF. The CDR3 nucleotides read TGTGCCAGCAGTTCTCGAACGGGGGGCCCTGAAGCTTTCTTT.

The chain employs TRBV28 and TRBJ1-1; D is unresolved. CDR1 MDHEN and CDR2 SYDVKM come from the germline V gene. Trimming stripped 1 base from V and 4 bases from J, with 7 bases between. This CDR3 is built from 13 residues. The CDR3 DNA reads TGTGCCAGCAGTTTATCCTCCGGCACTGAAGCTTTCTTT. The encoded protein is CASSLSSGTEAFF.

V usage is TRBV2 and J usage is TRBJ2-1, with D possibly being TRBD2 (5 bases). CDR1 is SNHLY, CDR2 FYNNEI, per germline. Trimming took off 6 bases at V and 8 bases at J, with 20 bases between the two ends. This CDR3 is built from 15 residues. CDR3 loop: CASRTPRGYKDEQFF. In DNA form, the CDR3 reads TGTGCCAGCAGGACCCCCCGGGGATACAAAGATGAGCAGTTCTTC. The full variable domain, completed using reference TRBV2 and TRBJ2-1, is EPEVTQTPSHQVTQMGQEVILRCVPISNHLYFYWYRQILGQKVEFLVSFYNNEISEKSEIFDDQFSVERPDGSNFTLKIRSTKLEDSAMYFCASRTPRGYKDEQFFGPGTRLTVL.

This clone was found a few times. This CDR3 reads CASSEGAANYGYTF. The CDR3 DNA sequence: TGTGCCAGCAGTGAGGGGGCAGCTAACTATGGCTACACCTTC. V is TRBV3-1 (or the pseudogene TRBV3-2) and J is TRBJ1-2, with 7 bases fitting TRBD1. The length of the CDR3 is 14 residues. With V trimmed by 6 bases and J by 0 bases, 4 bases remained unmatched. CDR1 is LGHDT, CDR2 YNNKEL, per germline (reference sequence).

This chain connects TRBV18 to TRBJ1-1, with D possibly being TRBD1 (5 bases). The CDR3 consists of 15 residues. The germline V gene has CDR1 KGHSH and CDR2 LQKENI. V dropped 0 bases and J dropped 6 bases, with 14 bases sitting between them. As DNA, the CDR3 is TGTGCCAGCTCACCACCGTGGGGGGGTCCCTCTGAAGCTTTCTTT. It codes for CASSPPWGGPSEAFF.

The chain carries TRBV11-2 and TRBJ2-3; 10 positions match TRBD2. This CDR3 is 15 amino acids long. Germline CDR1 SGHAT, CDR2 FQNNGV. The ends lost 1 base at V and 4 bases at J; junction bases unmatched: 2. DNA for the CDR3: TGTGCCAGCAGCTTAGCTCTAGCGGGGGCAGATACGCAGTATTTT. Its protein is CASSLALAGADTQYF.

The V gene is TRBV5-4, the J gene TRBJ2-2; D is unresolved. V was clipped by 2 bases and J by 4 bases, with 6 bases between them. The CDR3 totals 13 residues. Germline CDR1 reads SGHNT; CDR2 reads YYREEE (reference sequence). CDR3 sequence (DNA): TGTGCCAGCAGCTTTGACTTCACCGGGGAGCTGTTTTTT. It yields the protein CASSFDFTGELFF.

As DNA, the CDR3 is TGTGCCAGTGAGAGTAGCGGTTCCTACGAGCAGTACGTC. Residues: CASESSGSYEQYV. This sequence joins TRBV2 and TRBJ2-7; D possibly corresponds to TRBD2 (6 bases). Trimming left V 9 bases short and J 1 base short, with 13 bases between. The CDR3 covers 13 residues. Germline values: CDR1 SNHLY, CDR2 FYNNEI.

The CDR3: CASSGQGGQPQHF. The CDR3 region has the DNA TGCGCCAGCAGTGGACAGGGTGGTCAGCCCCAGCATTTT. The chain recombines TRBV10-2 with TRBJ1-5, with TRBD1 matching 7 bases. CDR3 length equals 13 residues. The V segment lost 4 bases and the J segment 6 bases; nucleotides outside the gene matches: 3. Germline lookup yields CDR1 WSHSY and CDR2 SAAADI.

The chain uses TRBV13 and TRBJ1-2, with a weak D call TRBD1 (6 bases). The CDR3 has 15 residues. Germline V lookup: CDR1 PRHDT, CDR2 FYEKMQ (reference sequence). Trimming left V 1 base short and J 2 bases short, with 11 bases between. As DNA, the CDR3 is TGTGCCAGCAGCTTAGAGTACGACAGGAACTATGGCTACACCTTC. Encoded protein: CASSLEYDRNYGYTF. Full variable domain (missing parts from reference TRBV13 and TRBJ1-2): AAGVIQSPRHLIKEKRETATLKCYPIPRHDTVYWYQQGPGQDPQFLISFYEKMQSDKGSIPDRFSAQQFSDYHSELNMSSLELGDSALYFCASSLEYDRNYGYTFGSGTRLTVV.

V gene TRBV18 combines with J gene TRBJ1-2; no clear D gene. Trimming took 3 bases from V and 2 from J, leaving 7 bases between them. Per germline, CDR1 KGHSH and CDR2 LQKENI. CDR3 length equals 13 residues. The CDR3 spells CASSPEKNYGYTF. CDR3 coding DNA: TGTGCCAGCTCACCGGAGAAGAACTATGGCTACACCTTC.

The V call is TRBV29-1, the J call TRBJ2-1; 10 nucleotides agree with TRBD1. The germline V gene encodes CDR1 SQVTM and CDR2 ANQGSEA. This CDR3 is 15 amino acids long. V shed 6 bases, J shed 7 bases, and the junction held 12 bases outside the gene matches. CDR3 amino acids: CSVGRGDRGFNEQFF. CDR3 sequence (DNA): TGCAGCGTCGGGAGAGGGGACAGGGGTTTTAATGAGCAGTTCTTC.

The chain combines TRBV19 with TRBJ1-5; a weak D match, TRBD1 (6 bases). There are 13 residues in the CDR3. Trimming took 4 bases from V and 7 from J, leaving 11 bases between them. Germline CDR1 and CDR2: LNHDA and SQIVND (reference sequence). CDR3 sequence: CASSRGLGQPQHF. The CDR3 nucleotides read TGTGCCAGTAGTAGGGGGCTAGGGCAGCCCCAGCATTTT.

The chain joins TRBV19 to TRBJ2-3; TRBD2 aligns across 13 bases. CDR3 length equals 18 residues. Germline V lookup: CDR1 LNHDA, CDR2 SQIVND (reference sequence). Trimming cost V 6 bases and J 2 bases; bases outside gene matches: 11. The CDR3 reads CASSPTSGGTSFTDTQYF. DNA of the CDR3: TGTGCCAGTAGCCCGACTAGCGGGGGGACCTCATTCACAGATACGCAGTATTTT.

The chain couples TRBV4-1 to TRBJ2-7; 10 bases are a match to TRBD1. CDR1 MGHRA and CDR2 YSYEKL come from the germline V gene. This CDR3 has 16 residues. The V gene end was trimmed by 1 base and the J gene end by 4 bases; junction bases not matched to a gene: 7. The CDR3 spells CASSQGQGAEFYEQYF. As DNA, the CDR3 is TGCGCCAGCAGCCAAGGACAGGGGGCGGAATTTTACGAGCAGTACTTC.

This chain joins TRBV7-9 and TRBJ1-3, with 7 positions matching TRBD1. V was clipped by 1 base and J by 5 bases; unmatched bases: 11. The CDR3 sequence is 17 residues long. Germline V CDR1 and CDR2: SEHNR, FQNEAQ (reference sequence). This chain's CDR3 is CASSLVLARDRRNTIYF. The CDR3 nucleotides read TGTGCCAGCAGCTTAGTCCTTGCCAGGGACAGACGAAACACCATATATTTT.